The entry below gives a single TCR beta chain sequence along with its context. Its antigen is currently unknown. The data were taken from a study of monozygotic twins with inflammatory bowel disease. Points from the study as a whole: Different T cell subtypes could not be distinguished. There were differing immunosuppressive treatments, which may have added variability to patient repertoires.

Germline V CDR1 and CDR2: KGHDR, SFDVKD. This CDR3 contains 15 residues. Sampling involved one blood draw (less than 2.8 ml) for every donor. UMIs that included a 6-nucleotide sample barcode were added by template switching, which took place during cDNA synthesis. TCRdb reprocessed the 5' RACE reads and keeps a single row for each CDR3 protein, giving no DNA. The ten most abundant clones cover about 2.2% of a sample with more than 350,000 distinct CDR3 sequences. V and J are TRBV24-1 and TRBJ2-1; TCRdb indicates TRBD1, and absent DNA this call remains unverified. The TCR sequence derives from a human donor with ulcerative colitis or Crohn's disease, or a healthy co-twin of an affected twin (not recorded which). Sequencing was done on a sample of blood. CDR3 sequence reads: CATSDAGTPYNEQFF.